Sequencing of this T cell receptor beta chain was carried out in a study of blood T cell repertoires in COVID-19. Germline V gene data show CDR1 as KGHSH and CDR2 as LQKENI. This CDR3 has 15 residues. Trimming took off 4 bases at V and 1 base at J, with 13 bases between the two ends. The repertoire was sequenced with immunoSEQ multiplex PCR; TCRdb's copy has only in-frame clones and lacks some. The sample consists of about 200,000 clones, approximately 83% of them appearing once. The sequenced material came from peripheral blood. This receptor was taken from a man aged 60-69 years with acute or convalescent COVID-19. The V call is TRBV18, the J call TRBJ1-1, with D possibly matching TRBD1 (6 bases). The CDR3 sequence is CASSLAGVRNTEAFF. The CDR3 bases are TGTGCCAGCTCACTTGCAGGGGTTCGGAACACTGAAGCTTTCTTT.